These T cell receptor beta chains were read from a single sample in a study of beta chain features in type 1 diabetes. Assay: immunoSEQ multiplex PCR; the TCRdb copy retains only in-frame clones and omits some. The sample contains 250,000 to 350,000 clones, around an eighth of which appear only once. The sequenced material came from naive CD4+ T cells from blood. Receptors were obtained from a man aged 25-40 years with type 1 diabetes. Each CDR3 is given with its conserved first and last residue. The D gene is left open where the match is weak. Clone sizes are given selectively: once, few, many, or a class where the clone is expanded.

clone size	D gene	J gene	V gene	CDR3 length	CDR3 DNA	CDR3 protein
-	TRBD1	TRBJ1-4	TRBV6-1	15	TGTGCCAGCAGTGCAGGACAGGGGAAATTTGAAAAACTGTTTTTT	CASSAGQGKFEKLFF
few	TRBD2	TRBJ2-7	TRBV18	16	TGTGCCAGCTCACCTCGCGGGGGGGCGCGGACCTACGAGCAGTACTTC	CASSPRGGARTYEQYF
-	-	TRBJ1-2	TRBV19	15	TGTGCCAGTCGAATTAGACACGGGCAGGGGCTTGGCTACACCTTC	CASRIRHGQGLGYTF
few	TRBD2	TRBJ2-7	TRBV7-6	16	TGTGCCAGCAGCTTAGTATCTAGCGGGAGTACCTACGAGCAGTACTTC	CASSLVSSGSTYEQYF
few	TRBD1	TRBJ2-5	TRBV30	15	TGTGCCTGGAGGGGGCGACCGACAGGGGGCAGGGAGCAGTACTTC	CAWRGRPTGGREQYF
few	TRBD1	TRBJ1-2	TRBV4-3	20	TGCGCCAGCAGCCACTTTACCGGGACAGAGACTCTCTTTGATGACTATGGCTACACCTTC	CASSHFTGTETLFDDYGYTF
-	-	TRBJ1-2	TRBV28	15	TGTGCCAGCAGTTTACTGGGGCACCCCAACTATGGCTACACCTTC	CASSLLGHPNYGYTF
few	TRBD2	TRBJ2-1	TRBV9	15	TGTGCCAGCAGTCTGGGACTAGCGGTGACTAATGAGCAGTTCTTC	CASSLGLAVTNEQFF
few	TRBD1	TRBJ1-5	TRBV7-2	14	TGTGCCAGCAGCTTAGGGACAGGGGATCAGCCCCAGCATTTT	CASSLGTGDQPQHF
few	-	TRBJ1-2	TRBV19	13	TGTGCCAGTAGCCCACAGGGTGGCTATGGCTACACCTTC	CASSPQGGYGYTF
-	TRBD1	TRBJ1-1	TRBV5-1	12	TGCGCCAGCAGCTCGACAGGGGATGAAGCTTTCTTT	CASSSTGDEAFF
-	TRBD2	TRBJ2-1	TRBV5-1	17	TGCGCCAGCAGCCCTCGCCTAGCGGGAGAGTCCGGAAATGAGCAGTTCTTC	CASSPRLAGESGNEQFF
-	TRBD2	TRBJ2-7	TRBV18	15	TGTGCCAGCTCACCCGGGGAGGGAGGGGCCTACGAGCAGTACTTC	CASSPGEGGAYEQYF
-	-	TRBJ2-2	TRBV5-6	14	TGTGCCAGCAGCTTGGCGGGAGATACCGGGGAGCTGTTTTTT	CASSLAGDTGELFF
few	-	TRBJ2-7	TRBV4-2	18	TGTGCCAGCAGCCAAGGTTCTACATCGACAGGAGTCTCCTACGAGCAGTACTTC	CASSQGSTSTGVSYEQYF
-	TRBD1	TRBJ1-2	TRBV4-3	13	TGCGCCAGCAGCGTAGACAGGGCCTACGGCTACACCTTC	CASSVDRAYGYTF
few	TRBD1	TRBJ2-7	TRBV28	13	TGTGCCAGCAGCCCCGGACAGGGATACGAGCAGTACTTC	CASSPGQGYEQYF
-	TRBD2	TRBJ2-1	TRBV9	16	TGTGCCAGCAGCGTAGCCGGGACTAGCGGGAGGGCATCCATGTTCTTC	CASSVAGTSGRASMFF
few	-	TRBJ1-5	TRBV28	15	TGTGCCAGCTTTGCCAAGGGGAGGGGCAATCAGCCCCAGCATTTT	CASFAKGRGNQPQHF
-	TRBD1	TRBJ1-2	TRBV4-1	15	TGCGCCAGCAGCCAACACCTGACAGGGGGCGCCGGCTACACCTTC	CASSQHLTGGAGYTF
few	-	TRBJ1-4	TRBV5-1	12	TGCGCCAGCAGGGAGACCACAGGCGACCTGTTTTTT	CASRETTGDLFF
-	TRBD2	TRBJ2-3	TRBV4-3	17	TGCGCCAGCAGCCACGACATGAGGACTAGTCGCACAGATACGCAGTATTTT	CASSHDMRTSRTDTQYF
-	-	TRBJ2-5	TRBV2	10	TGTGCCGGAGCCCAAGAGACCCAGTACTTC	CAGAQETQYF
few	TRBD1	TRBJ2-3	TRBV30	13	TGTGCCTCCGGGACAGTCCTCACAGATACGCAGTATTTT	CASGTVLTDTQYF
-	-	TRBJ2-7	TRBV7-2	15	TGTGCCAGCAGCTTAGTTGAGAGATCCATCTACGAGCAGTACTTC	CASSLVERSIYEQYF
-	TRBD2	TRBJ2-1	TRBV29-1	16	TGCAGCGTGGGGGGACTCCCGGGGGGGTCCTACAATGAGCAGTTCTTC	CSVGGLPGGSYNEQFF
few	-	TRBJ2-5	TRBV30	11	TGTGCCTGGGATAGCGGCGCGACCCAGTACTTC	CAWDSGATQYF
-	TRBD2	TRBJ2-3	TRBV5-1	14	TGCGCCAGCAGCTTGAGCGGGAGGGCAGATACGCAGTATTTT	CASSLSGRADTQYF
-	TRBD2	TRBJ2-7	TRBV4-2	14	TGTGCCAGCAGCCAAGATCGGGGACTAGCGGGACAGTACTTC	CASSQDRGLAGQYF
-	TRBD1	TRBJ1-5	TRBV28	14	TGTGCCAGCAGTTTCCCGACAGGGGATCAGCCCCAGCATTTT	CASSFPTGDQPQHF
few	-	TRBJ2-7	TRBV18	14	TGTGCCAGCTCACCTACAGGGTATACCTACGAGCAGTACTTC	CASSPTGYTYEQYF
-	-	TRBJ2-4	TRBV4-2	13	TGTGCCAGCAGCCAAGAGACCGGGGAGATTCAGTACTTC	CASSQETGEIQYF
-	TRBD2	TRBJ2-5	TRBV27	16	TGTGCCAGCAGTATAAGACTAGCGGGCTACCAAGAGACCCAGTACTTC	CASSIRLAGYQETQYF
-	-	TRBJ2-1	TRBV5-1	13	TGCGCCAGCAGCTTGGAAGGGGTGAATGAGCAGTTCTTC	CASSLEGVNEQFF
-	TRBD1	TRBJ2-7	TRBV6-5	12	TGTGCCACCGGACAGGGTCACTACGAGCAGTACTTC	CATGQGHYEQYF
few	-	TRBJ2-3	TRBV7-9	14	TGTGCCAGCAGCCCGCGGGGCTTGAGAGATACGCAGTATTTT	CASSPRGLRDTQYF
few	TRBD1	TRBJ2-1	TRBV9	15	TGTGCCAGCAGCGCCCGGGACAGGGGGTACAATGAGCAGTTCTTC	CASSARDRGYNEQFF
few	-	TRBJ2-1	TRBV5-4	13	TGTGCCAGCAGCTTGTACGGTGAGGGTGAGCAGTTCTTC	CASSLYGEGEQFF
-	TRBD1	TRBJ2-7	TRBV6-5	13	TGTGCCAGCAGCCGGGACAGAACCTACGAGCAGTACTTC	CASSRDRTYEQYF
-	TRBD1	TRBJ1-4	TRBV6-1	15	TGTGCCAGCAGCGCCCGGACAGGGACTAATGAAAAACTGTTTTTT	CASSARTGTNEKLFF
-	-	TRBJ2-1	TRBV4-2	15	TGTGCCAGCAGCCTCGATGGAGGAGGGCCTGATGAGCAGTTCTTC	CASSLDGGGPDEQFF
-	TRBD2	TRBJ2-3	TRBV5-4	14	TGTGCCAGCAGCCGGGAGGCGGCCACAGATACGCAGTATTTT	CASSREAATDTQYF
few	TRBD2	TRBJ2-3	TRBV28	15	TGTGCCAGCAGTTCGGTGACTAGCGGCCCAAGCACGCAGTATTTT	CASSSVTSGPSTQYF
-	TRBD2	TRBJ2-7	TRBV5-1	16	TGCGCCAGCAGCTCCACTAGCGGGAGGGCAAATTACGAGCAGTACTTC	CASSSTSGRANYEQYF
-	TRBD2	TRBJ2-1	TRBV7-3	15	TGTGCCAGCAGCTCCGGACTAGCGGGAGTAGATGAGCAGTTCTTC	CASSSGLAGVDEQFF
few	TRBD2	TRBJ2-7	TRBV7-9	14	TGTGCCAGCACGCGACTAGCGGGAGATACCGAGCAGTACTTC	CASTRLAGDTEQYF
-	TRBD2	TRBJ2-7	TRBV9	15	TGTGCCAGCAGCTTCGGACTAGCGGACTCCTACGAGCAGTACTTC	CASSFGLADSYEQYF
few	TRBD2	TRBJ2-6	TRBV6-1	13	TGTGCCACTAGCGGGCCCGGGGCCAACGTCCTGACTTTC	CATSGPGANVLTF
few	-	TRBJ1-5	TRBV18	16	TGTGCCAGCTCACCGGGAACGGGGAGGGATTATCAGCCCCAGCATTTT	CASSPGTGRDYQPQHF
few	TRBD2	TRBJ2-1	TRBV6-5	15	TGTGCCAGCAGTTATTTCCTAGCGGGTTACAATGAGCAGTTCTTC	CASSYFLAGYNEQFF
few	-	TRBJ1-1	TRBV7-3	13	TGTGCCAGCAGCTTCGACATACGAACTGAAGCTTTCTTT	CASSFDIRTEAFF
few	TRBD1	TRBJ1-5	TRBV27	15	TGTGCCAGCAGCCCAACCAGGGGGCGGACGTTGGCCCAGCATTTT	CASSPTRGRTLAQHF
-	-	TRBJ2-7	TRBV15	15	TGTGCCACCAGCAGAGAAGCGGTAACTACCTACGAGCAGTACTTC	CATSREAVTTYEQYF
few	TRBD2	TRBJ2-7	TRBV7-2	18	TGTGCCAGCAGCTTAGCTGGACTAGCGGGAGCCCTCTCCTACGAGCAGTACTTC	CASSLAGLAGALSYEQYF
-	-	TRBJ1-1	TRBV28	14	TGTGCCAGCAGTTTGGGGCAGGGGAGAGCTGAAGCTTTCTTT	CASSLGQGRAEAFF
few	-	TRBJ1-4	TRBV7-2	14	TGTGCCAGCAGCTTAAGACAGGACGGCGAAAAACTGTTTTTT	CASSLRQDGEKLFF